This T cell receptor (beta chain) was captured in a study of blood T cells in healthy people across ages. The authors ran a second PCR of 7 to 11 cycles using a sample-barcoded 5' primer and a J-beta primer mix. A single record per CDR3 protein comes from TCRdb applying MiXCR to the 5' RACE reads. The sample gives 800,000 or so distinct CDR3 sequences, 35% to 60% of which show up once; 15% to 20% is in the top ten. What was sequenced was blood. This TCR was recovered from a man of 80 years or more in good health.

The CDR3 DNA is TGTGCCACAAGGACAGTTCTCTACGAGCAGTACTTC. This sequence encodes CATRTVLYEQYF. The chain is built from TRBV6-1 and TRBJ2-7; perhaps TRBD1 as D (6 bases). Trimming took off 10 bases at V and 3 bases at J, with 13 bases between the two ends. The CDR3 is 12 amino acids. The germline V gene has CDR1 MNHNS and CDR2 SASEGT.